This is a list of T cell receptor beta chains from one sample in a study of shared clonotypes between healthy human individuals. The assay was immunoSEQ multiplex PCR, and TCRdb's table has in-frame clones only and misses some. The repertoire holds more than 2,000,000 clones, with 93% as singletons. Sequences were obtained from naive CD4+ T cells from PBMCs. The receptor set was obtained from a man younger than 30 in good health. Some clones in this sample may be carry-over from other donors' samples. Both conserved end residues are part of each CDR3. A D gene is named only where the DNA matches it firmly. A row's size may be missing; if present it is once, few, many or a size class.

.	TRBV28	.	TRBJ2-7	TGTGCCAGCAGTTTACCCCAATCCTACGAGCAGTACTTC	CASSLPQSYEQYF
.	TRBV19	.	TRBJ1-2	TGTGCCAGTAGTATCGGACCCACAAGGGCGAATGGCTACACCTTC	CASSIGPTRANGYTF
.	TRBV4-2	.	TRBJ2-2	TGTGCCAGCAGCCAAGTGACCCCGATCTCCGCGGGGAACACCGGGGAGCTGTTTTTT	CASSQVTPISAGNTGELFF
.	TRBV27	once	TRBJ2-1	TGTGCCAGCAGTTTATTCGGGGGAAACAATGAGCAGTTCTTC	CASSLFGGNNEQFF
.	TRBV30	.	TRBJ1-6	TGTGCCTGGAATTTGGACAGCCTCAATTCACCCCTCCACTTT	CAWNLDSLNSPLHF
TRBD1	TRBV11-2	.	TRBJ2-3	TGTGCCAGCAGCCGGCAGACAGGGACAGATACGCAGTATTTT	CASSRQTGTDTQYF
.	TRBV7-3	.	TRBJ1-2	TGTGCCAGCAGTGACCCCAGGGCGCCGCAACGTAACTATGGCTACACCTTC	CASSDPRAPQRNYGYTF
.	TRBV6-1	.	TRBJ2-2	TGTGCCAGCAGTGGCGGTTTTAACACCGGGGAGCTGTTTTTT	CASSGGFNTGELFF
.	TRBV28	.	TRBJ1-4	TGTGCCAGCAGTGGACCGGGACGGGGCGAACTGTTTTTT	CASSGPGRGELFF
TRBD1	TRBV6-6	.	TRBJ2-7	TGTGCCAGCAGGGAACAGGGGGCCCACGAGCAGTACTTC	CASREQGAHEQYF
.	TRBV2	.	TRBJ2-4	TGTGCCAGCAGGGAGACAGAATCGAAAAACATTCAGTACTTC	CASRETESKNIQYF
.	TRBV30	.	TRBJ1-2	TGTGCCTGGAGTGTACAGAGGAGGACCCACCTTCTGACCGGTGGCTACACCTTC	CAWSVQRRTHLLTGGYTF
.	TRBV6-5	.	TRBJ2-5	TGTGCCAGCAGTTACTCCGAACAGGCGAAGACCCAGTACTTC	CASSYSEQAKTQYF
.	TRBV28	.	TRBJ2-1	TGTGCCAGCAGTTTATGGGGACTGGTTGATAGCTCCTACAATGAGCAGTTCTTC	CASSLWGLVDSSYNEQFF
.	TRBV19	.	TRBJ1-5	TGTGCCAGTAGTTTAGGACAGTTCAATCAGCCCCAGCATTTT	CASSLGQFNQPQHF
.	TRBV7-9	.	TRBJ1-1	TGTGCCAGCAGCTTAGTTGACACCAGCCCCATGAGTACTGAAGCTTTCTTT	CASSLVDTSPMSTEAFF
.	TRBV28	.	TRBJ1-1	TGTGCCAGCAGTCTACAGGGTTCGAACACTGAAGCTTTCTTT	CASSLQGSNTEAFF
.	TRBV28	.	TRBJ2-7	TGTGCCAGCAGTTTAATCGGGGGCGAGAGATCCTACGAGCAGTACTTC	CASSLIGGERSYEQYF
.	TRBV7-9	few	TRBJ1-2	TGTGCCAGCAGCTTAGCTCTCCAGGGAGATGGCTACACCTTC	CASSLALQGDGYTF
TRBD2	TRBV28	.	TRBJ2-1	TGTGCCAGCAGTTCCCTAGCGGGAGGGCCAAGAGTGTATGAGCAGTTCTTC	CASSSLAGGPRVYEQFF
.	TRBV5-1	.	TRBJ1-3	TGCGCCAGCAGCTTGCGACCAGTTGGGTCTGCCTCTGGAAACACCATATATTTT	CASSLRPVGSASGNTIYF
TRBD1	TRBV7-9	.	TRBJ2-3	TGTGCCAGCAGCTCGTCGGGACAGGGTTTCCCAGATACGCAGTATTTT	CASSSSGQGFPDTQYF
.	TRBV19	.	TRBJ1-5	TGTGCCAGTAGTATAGACGGTAGCAATCAGCCCCAGCATTTT	CASSIDGSNQPQHF
.	TRBV28	.	TRBJ1-1	TGTGCCAGCAGTTTATCGGGCGGATCGATGAACACTGAAGCTTTCTTT	CASSLSGGSMNTEAFF
.	TRBV5-1	.	TRBJ1-4	TGCGCCAGCAGACCACTTGCAGTTGGTGAAAAACTGTTTTTT	CASRPLAVGEKLFF
TRBD2	TRBV18	.	TRBJ2-3	TGTGCCAGCTCACCATGGCTAGCGGGAGATGAGCCGCAGTATTTT	CASSPWLAGDEPQYF
.	TRBV15	.	TRBJ1-2	TGTGCCACCAGCGCCGGGACAAGCTATGGCTACACCTTC	CATSAGTSYGYTF
.	TRBV30	.	TRBJ2-2	TGTGCCTGGAGTGTTAGGTCTTTCACCGGGGAGCTGTTTTTT	CAWSVRSFTGELFF
TRBD2	TRBV7-2	.	TRBJ2-1	TGTGCCAGCAGTTCTTCTAGCGGGCCTGGGAATGAGCAGTTCTTC	CASSSSSGPGNEQFF
.	TRBV7-2	.	TRBJ1-1	TGTGCCAGCAGCCTGGGGCTTGGGATGAACACTGAAGCTTTCTTT	CASSLGLGMNTEAFF
TRBD1	TRBV5-6	.	TRBJ2-7	TGTGCCAGCAGCTCACAAACCGGGACAGGGACCTACGAGCAGTACTTC	CASSSQTGTGTYEQYF
TRBD2	TRBV2	.	TRBJ2-1	TGTGCCAGCGGGACTAGCGGGGGGAGCAATGAGCAGTTCTTC	CASGTSGGSNEQFF
TRBD2	TRBV9	.	TRBJ2-3	TGTGCCAGCAGCCCACAGATTGGACTAGCGGGGGGCACAGATACGCAGTATTTT	CASSPQIGLAGGTDTQYF
.	TRBV18	.	TRBJ2-7	TGTGCCAGCTCAGGACGGAGGTCCTACGAGCAGTACTTC	CASSGRRSYEQYF
.	TRBV7-9	.	TRBJ2-4	TGTGCCAGCAGCCCTTTAGGCGGGACCCAAAACATTCAGTACTTC	CASSPLGGTQNIQYF
TRBD1	TRBV5-1	.	TRBJ2-7	TGCGCCAGCAGCTTGGCCGGGACAGGGCCCTACGAGCAGTACTTC	CASSLAGTGPYEQYF
.	TRBV6-1	once	TRBJ1-5	TGTGCCACCGCCAGAGGGGGGGGCAATCAGCCCCAGCATTTT	CATARGGGNQPQHF
.	TRBV10-1	.	TRBJ2-7	TGCGCCAGCAGTGAGTGGCCGCCTCCGGAGTACGAGCAGTACTTC	CASSEWPPPEYEQYF
TRBD1	TRBV27	.	TRBJ2-7	TGTGCCAGCAGTCCACGGGACAGTATGAGAGAGCAGTACTTC	CASSPRDSMREQYF
.	TRBV2	.	TRBJ2-2	TGTGCCAGCAGTGAAACCAGGGGTGCCGGGGAGCTGTTTTTT	CASSETRGAGELFF
TRBD2	TRBV5-1	.	TRBJ2-1	TGCGCCAGCAGCTTGGGGGGAGGGCCGGATTTGGAGCAGTTCTTC	CASSLGGGPDLEQFF
TRBD1	TRBV5-1	.	TRBJ1-3	TGCGCCAGCCGGAAACAGGGGGCGGAAAACACCATATATTTT	CASRKQGAENTIYF
TRBD1	TRBV27	.	TRBJ2-1	TGTGCCAGCAGTTTGCGAAAGCGTCCGGGACAGGGGATTCACAATGAGCAGTTCTTC	CASSLRKRPGQGIHNEQFF
TRBD1	TRBV29-1	.	TRBJ1-2	TGCAGCGTTGGGGACAGGGGGGAATATGGCTACACCTTC	CSVGDRGEYGYTF
.	TRBV5-1	once	TRBJ2-1	TGCGCCAGCAGCTATGGGGGGCTCCGGGACTTTCAGAATGAGCAGTTCTTC	CASSYGGLRDFQNEQFF
TRBD2	TRBV10-3	.	TRBJ2-7	TGTGCCATCAGTCTAGCGGGAGGCGTTTACGAGCAGTACTTC	CAISLAGGVYEQYF
TRBD2	TRBV28	.	TRBJ2-7	TGTGCCAGCAGTTTATGGTCGGGAGGGAGCTACGAGCAGTACTTC	CASSLWSGGSYEQYF
.	TRBV30	.	TRBJ2-3	TGTGCCTGGAGTGACGGGCAGCGAGTCCTCACAGATACGCAGTATTTT	CAWSDGQRVLTDTQYF
TRBD2	TRBV29-1	.	TRBJ2-7	TGCAGCGTTGAAGCCCACTCAGCGGGAGTTGGTGAGCAGTACTTC	CSVEAHSAGVGEQYF
TRBD1	TRBV6-5	.	TRBJ1-2	TGTGCCAGCAGCAAACAGGGGAATGGCTACACCTTC	CASSKQGNGYTF
TRBD1	TRBV7-8	.	TRBJ2-7	TGTGCCAGCAGCTACTCCGGGACAGAGCCCTACGAGCAGTACTTC	CASSYSGTEPYEQYF
.	TRBV5-1	.	TRBJ1-2	TGCGCCAGCGGCCGGGACGGAGAAAACTATGGCTACACCTTC	CASGRDGENYGYTF